The next 7 T cell receptor beta chains were all read from a single sample in a study of T-cell reconstitution after alpha-beta-depleted transplantation in children. Researchers prepared the TCRbeta library using unique molecular identifiers, the study reports. Each CDR3 protein is one row after TCRdb ran MiXCR on the PCR reads. The sample yields some 840,000 distinct CDR3 sequences, around 17% seen once. Specimen: PBMCs, mostly from graft donor cells, collected 360 days after TCRalphabeta/CD19-depleted stem cell transplant. These receptors all stem from a male patient between 10 and 17 years old who had a stem cell transplant for acute lymphoblastic leukemia, so the T cells may come from the graft donor.

Ten or more counts support this clonotype. The CDR3 sequence: CATTSVGEQFF. The CDR3, as DNA: TGTGCCACTACTAGCGTCGGTGAGCAGTTCTTC. The chain links TRBV7-9 to TRBJ2-1, with 7 positions matching TRBD2. With V trimmed by 10 bases and J by 9 bases, 6 bases remained unmatched. Germline CDR1 and CDR2: SEHNR and FQNEAQ (reference sequence). This CDR3 spans 11 amino acids.

The V and J genes are TRBV5-1 and TRBJ1-2; 7 nucleotides match TRBD1. The V segment lost 2 bases and the J segment 7 bases; nucleotides outside the gene matches: 8. The CDR3 has 14 amino acids. Germline-derived CDR1 and CDR2 are SGHRS and YFSETQ. The CDR3 region is CASSFGTALSGYTF. DNA for the CDR3: TGCGCCAGCAGCTTCGGGACAGCCTTATCTGGCTACACCTTC.

The chain has TRBV7-3 and TRBJ2-1, with D uncertain. Trimming took 5 bases from V and 8 from J, leaving 16 bases between them. CDR1 is SGHTA, CDR2 FQGTGA, per germline. This CDR3 spans 14 amino acids. The CDR3 DNA sequence: TGTGCCAGCAGCACGAACTCTGAGTTCCATGAGCAGTTCTTC. This codes for CASSTNSEFHEQFF. The full variable domain, rest sourced from reference TRBV7-3 and TRBJ2-1, is GAGVSQTPSNKVTEKGKYVELRCDPISGHTALYWYRQSLGQGPEFLIYFQGTGAADDSGLPNDRFFAVRPEGSVSTLKIQRTERGDSAVYLCASSTNSEFHEQFFGPGTRLTVL.

This clonotype was observed a handful of times. This chain uses TRBV5-1 with TRBJ2-1, with no clear D. V was cut by 0 bases and J by 8 bases, with 15 bases left in between. The CDR3 runs 15 residues. CDR1 is SGHRS and CDR2 is YFSETQ in the germline V gene. The CDR3: CASSLAGRKVDEQFF. The CDR3 DNA reads TGCGCCAGCAGCTTGGCCGGCAGGAAGGTTGATGAGCAGTTCTTC.

This chain uses TRBV6-5 with TRBJ2-2; the D is unclear. Trimming cost V 6 bases and J 8 bases, with 10 bases left between them. The CDR3 has 12 residues. Per the germline V gene, CDR1 is MNHEY and CDR2 is SVGAGI. The CDR3 protein is CASSPLEGELFF. In nucleotides, the CDR3 is TGTGCCAGCAGCCCTCTAGAGGGGGAGCTGTTTTTT.

This clonotype showed up many times. J is TRBJ2-1 and V is TRBV5-1; tentatively, D is TRBD1 (5 bases). Germline values: CDR1 SGHRS, CDR2 YFSETQ. Trimming left V 0 bases short and J 12 bases short, with 7 bases between. CDR3 length equals 11 residues. The CDR3 sequence: CASSLAGRQFF. Here the CDR3 DNA reads TGCGCCAGCAGCTTGGCAGGGCGGCAGTTCTTC. Full variable domain (missing parts from reference TRBV5-1 and TRBJ2-1): KAGVTQTPRYLIKTRGQQVTLSCSPISGHRSVSWYQQTPGQGLQFLFEYFSETQRNKGNFPGRFSGRQFSNSRSEMNVSTLELGDSALYLCASSLAGRQFFGPGTRLTVL.

The chain is built from TRBV20-1 and TRBJ2-7; D is unclear. V lost 0 bases and J 0 bases, leaving 6 bases between the germline ends. There are 13 residues in the CDR3. Germline V CDR1 and CDR2: DFQATT, SNEGSKA (reference sequence). The CDR3 nucleotides are TGCAGTGCTAGAGAACTGGACTCCTACGAGCAGTACTTC. This sequence encodes CSARELDSYEQYF.